Listed below are T cell receptor beta chains from one sample, sequenced in a study of T-cell reconstitution after alpha-beta-depleted transplantation in children. TCRdb re-derived calls from the PCR reads in MiXCR, one entry per CDR3 protein. The table lists over 550,000 distinct CDR3 sequences, over 9.5% of them singletons, with about 4.2% in the top ten. The sequences come from PBMCs from the stem cell graft donor, collected from the stem cell graft. The receptors were sampled from a human donor who donated a stem cell graft to a child with acute myeloid leukemia. Each CDR3 is given with its conserved first and last residue. D genes are given only for firm matches. Rows may omit the clone size; those that give it use once, few, many or a size class.

CDR3aa | CDR3nt | j_gene | d_gene | abundance | v_gene
CASRTGSWGSEQYF | TGTGCCAGCAGGACGGGATCGTGGGGGTCCGAGCAGTACTTC | TRBJ2-7 | NA | many | TRBV27
CATSRGLAGRSSYEQYF | TGTGCCACCAGCAGGGGACTAGCGGGCCGGAGCTCCTACGAGCAGTACTTC | TRBJ2-7 | TRBD2 | NA | TRBV15
CASSRGGTSGKSGELFF | TGTGCCAGCAGCCGCGGAGGGACTAGCGGGAAGTCCGGGGAGCTGTTTTTT | TRBJ2-2 | TRBD2 | NA | TRBV13
CSASRGAGGEQYF | TGCAGTGCTAGCCGAGGGGCGGGAGGCGAGCAGTACTTC | TRBJ2-7 | TRBD2 | few | TRBV20-1
CASSLQLEYNEQFF | TGTGCCAGCAGTCTCCAGCTGGAGTACAATGAGCAGTTCTTC | TRBJ2-1 | NA | few | TRBV28
CASSQAGAGNIQYF | TGCGCCAGCAGCCAAGCGGGGGCAGGAAACATTCAGTACTTC | TRBJ2-4 | NA | few | TRBV4-3
CASSYGQNYEQYF | TGTGCCAGCAGTTACGGACAGAATTACGAGCAGTACTTC | TRBJ2-7 | NA | many | TRBV12-3/TRBV12-4
CSHAQDTQYF | TGCAGCCACGCGCAAGATACGCAGTATTTT | TRBJ2-3 | NA | NA | TRBV29-1
CAWSVGAAGTGGQPQHF | TGTGCCTGGAGTGTGGGGGCCGCGGGTACCGGGGGGCAGCCCCAGCATTTT | TRBJ1-5 | NA | NA | TRBV30
CASSLVQEAFF | TGTGCCAGCAGCTTGGTCCAGGAAGCTTTCTTT | TRBJ1-1 | NA | NA | TRBV5-5
CASSQEGGAGGRNEQFF | TGCGCCAGCAGCCAAGAAGGAGGAGCGGGAGGGAGGAATGAGCAGTTCTTC | TRBJ2-1 | TRBD2 | many | TRBV4-3
CSVAWGDETQYF | TGCAGCGTGGCGTGGGGCGATGAGACCCAGTACTTC | TRBJ2-5 | NA | few | TRBV29-1
CASSLGGNNPYEQYF | TGCGCCAGCAGCTTAGGAGGCAATAACCCCTACGAGCAGTACTTC | TRBJ2-7 | NA | many | TRBV5-1
CASTLRASYRGYTF | TGTGCCAGCACCCTAAGAGCCAGCTATCGTGGCTACACCTTC | TRBJ1-2 | NA | few | TRBV28
CAWSARVGYGYTF | TGTGCCTGGAGTGCCAGGGTGGGATATGGCTACACCTTC | TRBJ1-2 | NA | NA | TRBV30
CASSQTGKGTDTQYF | TGTGCCAGCAGCCAAACAGGGAAAGGAACAGATACGCAGTATTTT | TRBJ2-3 | NA | many | TRBV7-2
CASSYDRGWDEQFF | TGTGCCAGCAGTTACGACAGGGGTTGGGATGAGCAGTTCTTC | TRBJ2-1 | TRBD1 | NA | TRBV6-5
CASRNFWAYYGYTF | TGTGCCAGCAGAAATTTTTGGGCTTACTATGGCTACACCTTC | TRBJ1-2 | NA | few | TRBV7-9
CASLLSAGTDTQYF | TGTGCCAGTCTATTATCCGCGGGGACAGATACGCAGTATTTT | TRBJ2-3 | NA | many | TRBV12-3/TRBV12-4
CASSFLYGNQPQHF | TGTGCCAGCAGTTTCCTCTATGGCAATCAGCCCCAGCATTTT | TRBJ1-5 | NA | many | TRBV12-3/TRBV12-4
CASSLLAGQGEQYF | TGTGCCAGCAGCTTATTGGCGGGACAGGGGGAGCAGTACTTC | TRBJ2-7 | TRBD1 | NA | TRBV11-2
CASSQGDYLQGEQFF | TGTGCCAGCAGCCAAGGGGACTACCTCCAGGGTGAGCAGTTCTTC | TRBJ2-1 | TRBD2 | few | TRBV3-1
CASSHARSAQYF | TGTGCCAGCAGCCATGCTAGATCGGCGCAGTATTTT | TRBJ2-3 | NA | few | TRBV14
CASGERGDTQYF | TGTGCCAGCGGGGAACGGGGAGATACGCAGTATTTT | TRBJ2-3 | NA | NA | TRBV27
CATAGQGAVYNEQFF | TGTGCCACCGCCGGACAGGGGGCGGTCTACAATGAGCAGTTCTTC | TRBJ2-1 | TRBD1 | NA | TRBV24-1
CASSLTSTYEQYF | TGTGCCAGCAGTTTGACTTCAACCTACGAGCAGTACTTC | TRBJ2-7 | NA | many | TRBV27
CASSPDRAVTGELFF | TGTGCCAGCAGCCCAGACAGGGCCGTCACCGGGGAGCTGTTTTTT | TRBJ2-2 | TRBD1 | NA | TRBV5-4
CASSLGPPSTDTQYF | TGCGCCAGCAGCTTGGGTCCTCCTAGCACAGATACGCAGTATTTT | TRBJ2-3 | NA | NA | TRBV5-1
CSARVGQGGRETQYF | TGCAGTGCTAGAGTGGGACAGGGGGGCCGAGAGACCCAGTACTTC | TRBJ2-5 | TRBD1 | NA | TRBV20-1
CASSGLVNSYNEQFF | TGTGCCAGCAGCGGACTAGTGAACTCCTACAATGAGCAGTTCTTC | TRBJ2-1 | TRBD2 | NA | TRBV6-2/TRBV6-3
CASSLDDRGTDTQYF | TGCGCCAGCAGCTTGGACGATCGGGGCACAGATACGCAGTATTTT | TRBJ2-3 | NA | few | TRBV5-1
CASSLIGYDEQYF | TGCGCCAGCAGCCTCATAGGGTACGACGAGCAGTACTTC | TRBJ2-7 | NA | many | TRBV4-3
CASSQDARGEQYF | TGCGCCAGCAGCCAAGATGCTAGGGGCGAGCAGTACTTC | TRBJ2-7 | NA | many | TRBV4-3
CASSFFPGQRSFRLGTGELFF | TGTGCCAGCAGTTTCTTCCCGGGACAGAGAAGTTTTCGACTTGGCACCGGGGAGCTGTTTTTT | TRBJ2-2 | TRBD1 | NA | TRBV2
CSAREGTGGSYNEQFF | TGCAGTGCTAGAGAAGGAACGGGAGGTTCCTACAATGAGCAGTTCTTC | TRBJ2-1 | TRBD2 | many | TRBV20-1
CASSLWRQESYEQYF | TGCGCCAGCAGCTTGTGGCGGCAAGAATCCTACGAGCAGTACTTC | TRBJ2-7 | NA | few | TRBV5-1
CAIIPGSSYNEQFF | TGTGCCATCATCCCGGGGAGCTCCTACAATGAGCAGTTCTTC | TRBJ2-1 | NA | many | TRBV10-3
CSVEEGTNTGELFF | TGCAGCGTTGAGGAGGGGACCAACACCGGGGAGCTGTTTTTT | TRBJ2-2 | NA | NA | TRBV29-1
CASSLVSGIGNTEAFF | TGCGCCAGCAGCTTGGTTTCAGGGATTGGGAACACTGAAGCTTTCTTT | TRBJ1-1 | NA | NA | TRBV5-1
CASSRGLAETDTQYF | TGCGCCAGCAGCCGGGGACTAGCGGAAACAGATACGCAGTATTTT | TRBJ2-3 | TRBD2 | NA | TRBV5-1
CASTLRQRGTQYF | TGTGCCAGCACCTTAAGACAGCGGGGTACGCAGTATTTT | TRBJ2-3 | TRBD2 | few | TRBV6-2/TRBV6-3
CATSRDRGDLDTQYF | TGTGCCACCAGCAGAGACAGGGGGGACTTGGATACGCAGTATTTT | TRBJ2-3 | NA | NA | TRBV15